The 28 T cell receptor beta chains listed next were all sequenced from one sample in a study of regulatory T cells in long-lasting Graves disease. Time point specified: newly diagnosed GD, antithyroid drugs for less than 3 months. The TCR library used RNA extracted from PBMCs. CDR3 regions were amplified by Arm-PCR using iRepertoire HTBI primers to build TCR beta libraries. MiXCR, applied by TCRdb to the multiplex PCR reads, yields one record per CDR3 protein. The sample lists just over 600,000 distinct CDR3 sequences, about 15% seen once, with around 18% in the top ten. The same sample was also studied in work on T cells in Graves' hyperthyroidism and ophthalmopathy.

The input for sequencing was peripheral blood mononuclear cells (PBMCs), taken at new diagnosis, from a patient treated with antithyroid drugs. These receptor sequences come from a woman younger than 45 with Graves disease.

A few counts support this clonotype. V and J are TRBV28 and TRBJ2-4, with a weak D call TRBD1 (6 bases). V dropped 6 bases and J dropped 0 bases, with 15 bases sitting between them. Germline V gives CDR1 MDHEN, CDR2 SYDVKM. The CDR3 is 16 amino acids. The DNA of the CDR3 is TGTGCCAGCAGGGAAGGACAGACTCTAGCCAAAAACATTCAGTACTTC. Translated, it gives CASREGQTLAKNIQYF.

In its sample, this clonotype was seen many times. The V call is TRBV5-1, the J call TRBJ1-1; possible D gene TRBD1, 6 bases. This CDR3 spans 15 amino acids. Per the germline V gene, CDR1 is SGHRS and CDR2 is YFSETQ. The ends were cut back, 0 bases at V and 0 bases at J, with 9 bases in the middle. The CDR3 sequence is CASSLAGAVNTEAFF. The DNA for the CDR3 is TGCGCCAGCAGCTTGGCAGGGGCGGTGAACACTGAAGCTTTCTTT.

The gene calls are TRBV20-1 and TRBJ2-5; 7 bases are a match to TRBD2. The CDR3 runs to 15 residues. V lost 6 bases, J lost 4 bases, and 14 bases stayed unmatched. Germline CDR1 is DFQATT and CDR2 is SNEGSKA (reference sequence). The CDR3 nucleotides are TGCAGTGCCTTCCGACTGGGGGGGTCGACAGAGACCCAGTACTTC. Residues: CSAFRLGGSTETQYF.

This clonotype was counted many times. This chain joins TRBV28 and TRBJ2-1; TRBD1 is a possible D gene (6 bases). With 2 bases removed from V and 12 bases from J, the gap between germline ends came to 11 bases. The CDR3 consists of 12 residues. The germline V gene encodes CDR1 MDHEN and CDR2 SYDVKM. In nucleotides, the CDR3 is TGTGCCAGCAGTTTACCAGGGGTGGCGCAGTTCTTC. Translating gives CASSLPGVAQFF. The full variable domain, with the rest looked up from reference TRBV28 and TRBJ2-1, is DVKVTQSSRYLVKRTGEKVFLECVQDMDHENMFWYRQDPGLGLRLIYFSYDVKMKEKGDIPEGYSVSREKKERFSLILESASTNQTSMYLCASSLPGVAQFFGPGTRLTVL.

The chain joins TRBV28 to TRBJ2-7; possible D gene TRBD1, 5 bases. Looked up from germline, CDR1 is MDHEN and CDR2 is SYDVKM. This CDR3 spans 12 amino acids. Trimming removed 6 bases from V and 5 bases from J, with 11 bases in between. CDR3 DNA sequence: TGTGCCAGCAGACGGCAGGGCGACGAGCAGTACTTC. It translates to CASRRQGDEQYF.

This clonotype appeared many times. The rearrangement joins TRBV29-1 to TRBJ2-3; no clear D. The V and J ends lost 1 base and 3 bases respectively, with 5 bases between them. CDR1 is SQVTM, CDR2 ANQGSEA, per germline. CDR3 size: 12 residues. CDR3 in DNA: TGCAGCGTTGAAGGCGGTACAGATACGCAGTATTTT. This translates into CSVEGGTDTQYF.

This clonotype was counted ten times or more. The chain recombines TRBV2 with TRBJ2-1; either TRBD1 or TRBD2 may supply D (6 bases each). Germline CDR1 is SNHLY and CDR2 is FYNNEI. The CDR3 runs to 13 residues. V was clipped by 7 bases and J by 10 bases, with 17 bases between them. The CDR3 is CASTRAGDFEQFF. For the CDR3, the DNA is TGTGCCAGCACCCGAGCAGGGGACTTCGAGCAGTTCTTC.

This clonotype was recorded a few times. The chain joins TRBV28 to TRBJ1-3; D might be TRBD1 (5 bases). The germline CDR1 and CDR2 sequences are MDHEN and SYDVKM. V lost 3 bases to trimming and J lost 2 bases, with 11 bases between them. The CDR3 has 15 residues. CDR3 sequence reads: CASSFSGTAGNTIYF. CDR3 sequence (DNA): TGTGCCAGCAGTTTTTCAGGGACGGCTGGAAACACCATATATTTT.

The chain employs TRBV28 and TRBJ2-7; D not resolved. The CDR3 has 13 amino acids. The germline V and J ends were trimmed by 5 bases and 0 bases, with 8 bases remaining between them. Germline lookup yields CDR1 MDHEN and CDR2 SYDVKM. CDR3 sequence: CASSGGISYEQYF. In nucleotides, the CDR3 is TGTGCCAGCAGTGGTGGTATCTCCTACGAGCAGTACTTC.

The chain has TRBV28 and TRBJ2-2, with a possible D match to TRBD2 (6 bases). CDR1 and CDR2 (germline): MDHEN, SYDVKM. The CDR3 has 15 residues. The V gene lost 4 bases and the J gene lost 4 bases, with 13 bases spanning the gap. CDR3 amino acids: CASSSGEFGTGELFF. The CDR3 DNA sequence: TGTGCCAGCAGTTCGGGGGAGTTCGGCACCGGGGAGCTGTTTTTT. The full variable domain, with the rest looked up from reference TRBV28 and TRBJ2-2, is DVKVTQSSRYLVKRTGEKVFLECVQDMDHENMFWYRQDPGLGLRLIYFSYDVKMKEKGDIPEGYSVSREKKERFSLILESASTNQTSMYLCASSSGEFGTGELFFGEGSRLTVL.

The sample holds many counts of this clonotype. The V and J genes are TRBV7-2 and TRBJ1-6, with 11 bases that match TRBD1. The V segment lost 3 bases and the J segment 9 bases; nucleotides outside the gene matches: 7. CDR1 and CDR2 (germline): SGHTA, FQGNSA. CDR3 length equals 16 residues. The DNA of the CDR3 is TGTGCCAGCAGCTTGGGACAGGGGGTTCGGGGTTCACCCCTCCACTTT. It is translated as CASSLGQGVRGSPLHF.

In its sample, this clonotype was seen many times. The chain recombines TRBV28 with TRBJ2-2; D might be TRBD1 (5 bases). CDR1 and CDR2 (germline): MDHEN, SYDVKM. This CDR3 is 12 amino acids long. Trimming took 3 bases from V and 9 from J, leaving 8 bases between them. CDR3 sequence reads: CASSFDSRELFF. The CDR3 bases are TGTGCCAGCAGTTTCGACAGCCGGGAGCTGTTTTTT.

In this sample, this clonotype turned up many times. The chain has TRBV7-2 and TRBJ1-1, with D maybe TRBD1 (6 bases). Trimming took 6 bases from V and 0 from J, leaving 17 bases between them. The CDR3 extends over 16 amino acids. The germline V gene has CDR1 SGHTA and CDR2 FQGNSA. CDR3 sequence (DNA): TGTGCCAGCAGAGTGGGGGGCTGGGGGATGAACACTGAAGCTTTCTTT. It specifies CASRVGGWGMNTEAFF.

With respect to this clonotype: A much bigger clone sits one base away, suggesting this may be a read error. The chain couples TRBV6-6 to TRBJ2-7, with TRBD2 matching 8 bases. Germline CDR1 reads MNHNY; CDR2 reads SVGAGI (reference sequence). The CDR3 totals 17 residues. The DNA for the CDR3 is TGTGCCGGCAGTTACTCGAGCGGGGGAAGCGCCGGGTACGAGCAGTACTTC. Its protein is CAGSYSSGGSAGYEQYF.

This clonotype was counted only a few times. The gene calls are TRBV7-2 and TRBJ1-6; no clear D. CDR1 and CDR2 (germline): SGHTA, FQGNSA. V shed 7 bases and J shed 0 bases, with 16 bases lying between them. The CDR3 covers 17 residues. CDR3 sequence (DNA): TGTGCCAGCACCGAGAGGGCGGGGAGCTCCTATAATTCACCCCTCCACTTT. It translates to CASTERAGSSYNSPLHF. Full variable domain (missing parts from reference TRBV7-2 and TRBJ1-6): GAGVSQSPSNKVTEKGKDVELRCDPISGHTALYWYRQSLGQGLEFLIYFQGNSAPDKSGLPSDRFSAERTGGSVSTLTIQRTQQEDSAVYLCASTERAGSSYNSPLHFGNGTRLTVT.

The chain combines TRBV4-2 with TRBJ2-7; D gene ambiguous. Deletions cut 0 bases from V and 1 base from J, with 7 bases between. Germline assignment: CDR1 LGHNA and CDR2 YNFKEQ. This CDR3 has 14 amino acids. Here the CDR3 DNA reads TGTGCCAGCAGCCAAGAGCCGACGTCCTACGAGCAGTACTTC. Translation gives CASSQEPTSYEQYF.

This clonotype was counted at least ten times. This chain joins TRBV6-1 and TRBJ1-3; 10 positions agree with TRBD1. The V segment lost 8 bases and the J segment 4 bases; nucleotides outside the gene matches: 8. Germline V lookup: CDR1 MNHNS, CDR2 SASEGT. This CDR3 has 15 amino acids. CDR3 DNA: TGTGCCAGCGATGACAGGGGGCAGGCGGGAAACACCATATATTTT. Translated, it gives CASDDRGQAGNTIYF.

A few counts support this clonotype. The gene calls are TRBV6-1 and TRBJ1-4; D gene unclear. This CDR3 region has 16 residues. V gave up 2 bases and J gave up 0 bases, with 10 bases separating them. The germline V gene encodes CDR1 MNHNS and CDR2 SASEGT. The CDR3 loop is CASSERRTATNEKLFF. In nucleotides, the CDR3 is TGTGCCAGCAGTGAAAGAAGGACTGCAACTAATGAAAAACTGTTTTTT.

CDR3: CASSSPGRLRGFHGYTF. CDR3 DNA sequence: TGTGCCAGCAGTTCCCCTGGAAGACTCAGGGGGTTTCATGGCTACACCTTC. The gene calls are TRBV28 and TRBJ1-2; 7 bases are a match to TRBD1. The CDR3 length is 17 residues. V gave up 4 bases and J gave up 6 bases; unmatched junction bases: 17. Germline V lookup: CDR1 MDHEN, CDR2 SYDVKM.

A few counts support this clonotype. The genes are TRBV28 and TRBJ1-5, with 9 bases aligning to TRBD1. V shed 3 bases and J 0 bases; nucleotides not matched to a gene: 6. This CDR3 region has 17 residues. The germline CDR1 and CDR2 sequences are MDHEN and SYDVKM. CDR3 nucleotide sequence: TGTGCCAGCAGTTTCGGACAGGGGCCTTATAGCAATCAGCCCCAGCATTTT. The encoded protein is CASSFGQGPYSNQPQHF.

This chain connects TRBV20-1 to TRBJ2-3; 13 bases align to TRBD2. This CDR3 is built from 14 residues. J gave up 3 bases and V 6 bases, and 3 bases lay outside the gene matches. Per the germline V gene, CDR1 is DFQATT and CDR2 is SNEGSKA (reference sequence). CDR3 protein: CSAGLAGRTDTQYF. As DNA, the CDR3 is TGCAGTGCGGGACTAGCGGGAAGAACAGATACGCAGTATTTT.

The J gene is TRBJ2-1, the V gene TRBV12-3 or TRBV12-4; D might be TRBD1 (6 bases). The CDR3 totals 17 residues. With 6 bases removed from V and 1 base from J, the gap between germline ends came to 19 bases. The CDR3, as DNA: TGTGCCAGCAGCTGGGCCACCGGCAGGGGATCCTACAATGAGCAGTTCTTC. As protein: CASSWATGRGSYNEQFF.

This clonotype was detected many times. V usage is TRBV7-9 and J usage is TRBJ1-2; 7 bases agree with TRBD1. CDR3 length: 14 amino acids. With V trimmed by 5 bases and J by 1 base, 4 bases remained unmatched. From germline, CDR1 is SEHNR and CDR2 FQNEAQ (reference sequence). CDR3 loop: CASSPTGVNYGYTF. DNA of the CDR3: TGTGCCAGCAGCCCCACAGGGGTTAACTATGGCTACACCTTC.

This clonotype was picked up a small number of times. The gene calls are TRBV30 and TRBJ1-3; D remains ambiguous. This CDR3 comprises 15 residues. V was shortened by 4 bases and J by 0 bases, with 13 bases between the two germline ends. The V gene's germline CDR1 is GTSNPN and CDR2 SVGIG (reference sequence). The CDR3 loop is CAWNPSVNSGNTIYF. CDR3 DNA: TGTGCCTGGAACCCATCAGTGAACTCTGGAAACACCATATATTTT.

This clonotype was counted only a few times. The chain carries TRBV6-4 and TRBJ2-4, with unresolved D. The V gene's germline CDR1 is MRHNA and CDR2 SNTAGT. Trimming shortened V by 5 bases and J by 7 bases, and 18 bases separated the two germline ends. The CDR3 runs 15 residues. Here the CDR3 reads CASSTTKASPNIQYF. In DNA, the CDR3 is TGTGCCAGCAGTACGACCAAAGCCAGTCCCAACATTCAGTACTTC.

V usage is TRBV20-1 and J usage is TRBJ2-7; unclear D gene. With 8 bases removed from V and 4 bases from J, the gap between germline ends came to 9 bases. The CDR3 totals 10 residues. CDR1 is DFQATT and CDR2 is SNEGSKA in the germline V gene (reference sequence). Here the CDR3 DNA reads TGCAGTTCCTGGAAGTACGAGCAGTACTTC. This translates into CSSWKYEQYF.

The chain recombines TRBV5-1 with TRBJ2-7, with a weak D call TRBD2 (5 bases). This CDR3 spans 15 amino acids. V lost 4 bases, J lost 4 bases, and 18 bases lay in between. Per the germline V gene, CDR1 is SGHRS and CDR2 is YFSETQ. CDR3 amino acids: CASSPDPPGVYEQYF. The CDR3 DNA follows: TGCGCCAGCAGCCCGGACCCTCCCGGGGTTTACGAGCAGTACTTC.

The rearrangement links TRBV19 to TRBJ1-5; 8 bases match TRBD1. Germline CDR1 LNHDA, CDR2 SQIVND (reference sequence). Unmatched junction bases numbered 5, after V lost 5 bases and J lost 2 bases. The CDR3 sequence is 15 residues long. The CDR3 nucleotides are TGTGCCAGTAGTGACAGGGGTTTGGGCAATCAGCCCCAGCATTTT. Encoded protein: CASSDRGLGNQPQHF.